This T cell receptor (beta chain) was captured by sequencing in a study of T cell responses to AZD1222 COVID-19 vaccine. The study, taken as a whole, reports: Regions left unmutated in variants are reportedly the target of nearly half of spike-specific TCRs.

Here immunoSEQ multiplex PCR was the method, and the copy in TCRdb shows in-frame clones only, minus some. Here the sample spans fewer than 180,000 clones, more than 85% being singletons. This clone was observed once. Its target is unknown. The CDR3 length is 15 residues. Trimming pared 3 bases from V and 4 bases from J, leaving 10 bases between. The germline gives CDR1 SGHAT, CDR2 FQNNGV. Whether given at about 4 or about 12 weeks, second doses were pooled. This chain links TRBV11-2 with TRBJ2-6, with D perhaps matching TRBD2 (5 bases). The TCR comes from an adult who received the AZD1222 COVID-19 vaccine. This specimen consisted of peripheral blood, obtained 28 days after the second AZD1222 dose. The CDR3 nucleotides are TGTGCCAGCAGCTTTCTGGACTTAGGGGCCAACGTCCTGACTTTC. Translated, it gives CASSFLDLGANVLTF. Supplemented by reference TRBV11-2 and TRBJ2-6, the full variable domain reads EAGVAQSPRYKIIEKRQSVAFWCNPISGHATLYWYQQILGQGPKLLIQFQNNGVVDDSQLPKDRFSAERLKGVDSTLKIQPAKLEDSAVYLCASSFLDLGANVLTFGAGSRLTVL.